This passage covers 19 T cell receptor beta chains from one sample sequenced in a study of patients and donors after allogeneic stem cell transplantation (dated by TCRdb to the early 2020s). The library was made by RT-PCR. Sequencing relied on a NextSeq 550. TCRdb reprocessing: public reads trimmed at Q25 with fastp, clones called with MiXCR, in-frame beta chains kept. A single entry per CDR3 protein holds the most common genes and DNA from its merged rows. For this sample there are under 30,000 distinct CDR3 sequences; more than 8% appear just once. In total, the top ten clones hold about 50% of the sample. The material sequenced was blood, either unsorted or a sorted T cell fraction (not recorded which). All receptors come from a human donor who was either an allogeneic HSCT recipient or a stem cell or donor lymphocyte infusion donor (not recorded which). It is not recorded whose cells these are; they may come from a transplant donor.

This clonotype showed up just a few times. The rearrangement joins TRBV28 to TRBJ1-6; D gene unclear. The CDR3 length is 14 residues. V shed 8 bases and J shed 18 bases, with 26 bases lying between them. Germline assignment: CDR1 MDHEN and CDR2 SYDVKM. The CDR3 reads CASQPLHDPNSPHF. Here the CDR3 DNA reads TGTGCCAGCCAACCCCTCCACGACCCGAATTCACCCCACTTT. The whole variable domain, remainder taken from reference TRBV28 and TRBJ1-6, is DVKVTQSSRYLVKRTGEKVFLECVQDMDHENMFWYRQDPGLGLRLIYFSYDVKMKEKGDIPEGYSVSREKKERFSLILESASTNQTSMYLCASQPLHDPNSPHFGNGTRLTVT.

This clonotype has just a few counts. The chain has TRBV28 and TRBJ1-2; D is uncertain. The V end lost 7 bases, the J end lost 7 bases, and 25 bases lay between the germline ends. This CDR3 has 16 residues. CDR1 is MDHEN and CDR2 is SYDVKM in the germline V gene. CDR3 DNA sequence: TGTGCCAGCACCATATCCCTAATGGGCGGGTCAGGTGGCTACACCTTC. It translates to CASTISLMGGSGGYTF.

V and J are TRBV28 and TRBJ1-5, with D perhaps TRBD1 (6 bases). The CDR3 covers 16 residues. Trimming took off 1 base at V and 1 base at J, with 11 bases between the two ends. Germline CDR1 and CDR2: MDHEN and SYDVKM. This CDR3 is CASSLSGGASNQPQHF. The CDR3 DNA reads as TGTGCCAGCAGTTTATCGGGGGGGGCCAGCAATCAGCCCCAGCATTTT.

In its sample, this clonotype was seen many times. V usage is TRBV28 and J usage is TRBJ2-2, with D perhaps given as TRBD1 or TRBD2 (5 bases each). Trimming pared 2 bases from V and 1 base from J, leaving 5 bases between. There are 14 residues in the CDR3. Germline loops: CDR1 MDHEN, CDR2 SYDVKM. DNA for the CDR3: TGTGCCAGCAGTTTAGGGGGGAACACCGGGGAGCTGTTTTTT. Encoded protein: CASSLGGNTGELFF.

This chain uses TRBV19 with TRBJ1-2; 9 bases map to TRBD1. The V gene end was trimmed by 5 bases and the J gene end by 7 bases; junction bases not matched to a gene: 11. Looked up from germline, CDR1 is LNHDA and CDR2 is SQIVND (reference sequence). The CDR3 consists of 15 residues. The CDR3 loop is CASSADRGLRIGYTF. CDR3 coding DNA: TGTGCCAGTAGTGCGGACAGGGGACTAAGAATTGGCTACACCTTC.

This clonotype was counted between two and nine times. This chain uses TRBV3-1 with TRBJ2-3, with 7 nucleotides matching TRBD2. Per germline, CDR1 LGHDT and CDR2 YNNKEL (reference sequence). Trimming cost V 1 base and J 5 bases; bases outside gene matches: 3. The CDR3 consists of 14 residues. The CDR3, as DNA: TGTGCCAGCAGCCAAGGGCTAGCGGTAGATACGCAGTATTTT. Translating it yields CASSQGLAVDTQYF.

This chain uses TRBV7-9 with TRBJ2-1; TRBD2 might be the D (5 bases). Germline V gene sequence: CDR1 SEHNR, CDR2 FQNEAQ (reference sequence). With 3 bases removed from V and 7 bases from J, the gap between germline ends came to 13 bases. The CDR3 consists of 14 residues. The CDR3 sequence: CASSFGLAGNEQFF. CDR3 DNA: TGTGCCAGCAGCTTTGGACTCGCCGGGAATGAGCAGTTCTTC.

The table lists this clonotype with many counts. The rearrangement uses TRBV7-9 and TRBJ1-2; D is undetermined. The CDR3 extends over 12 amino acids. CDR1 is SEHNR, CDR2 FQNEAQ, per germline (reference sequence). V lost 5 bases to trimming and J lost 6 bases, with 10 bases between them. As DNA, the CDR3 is TGTGCCAGCAGCCCCCCCGTGGATGGCTACACCTTC. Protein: CASSPPVDGYTF.

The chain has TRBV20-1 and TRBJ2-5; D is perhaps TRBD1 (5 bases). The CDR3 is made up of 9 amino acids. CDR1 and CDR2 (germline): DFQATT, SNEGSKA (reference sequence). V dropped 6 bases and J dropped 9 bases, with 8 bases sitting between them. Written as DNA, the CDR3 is TGCAGTGCCTGGGGCTCCCAGTACTTC. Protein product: CSAWGSQYF.

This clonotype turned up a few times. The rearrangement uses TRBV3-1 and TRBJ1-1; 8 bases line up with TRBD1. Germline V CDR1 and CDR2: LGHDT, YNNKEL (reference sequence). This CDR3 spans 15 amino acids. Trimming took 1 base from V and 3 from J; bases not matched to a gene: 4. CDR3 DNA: TGTGCCAGCAGCCAAGGGACAGGGTTGTACACTGAAGCTTTCTTT. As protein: CASSQGTGLYTEAFF.

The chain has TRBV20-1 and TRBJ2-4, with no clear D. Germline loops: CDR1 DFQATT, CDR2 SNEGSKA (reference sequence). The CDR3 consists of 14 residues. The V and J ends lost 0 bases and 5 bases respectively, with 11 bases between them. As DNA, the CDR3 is TGCAGTGCTAGAGATCCCTATCAGGAAAACATTCAGTACTTC. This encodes CSARDPYQENIQYF.

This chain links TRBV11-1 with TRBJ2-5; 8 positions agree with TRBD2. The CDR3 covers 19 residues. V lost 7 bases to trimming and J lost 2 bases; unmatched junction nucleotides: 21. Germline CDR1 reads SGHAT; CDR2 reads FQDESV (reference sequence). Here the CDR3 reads CASTLLGGGPPTVQETQYF. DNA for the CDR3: TGTGCCAGCACCCTCCTCGGCGGGGGGCCACCTACGGTACAAGAGACCCAGTACTTC. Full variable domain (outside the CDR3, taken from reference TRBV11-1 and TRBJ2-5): EAEVAQSPRYKITEKSQAVAFWCDPISGHATLYWYRQILGQGPELLVQFQDESVVDDSQLPKDRFSAERLKGVDSTLKIQPAELGDSAMYLCASTLLGGGPPTVQETQYFGPGTRLLVL.

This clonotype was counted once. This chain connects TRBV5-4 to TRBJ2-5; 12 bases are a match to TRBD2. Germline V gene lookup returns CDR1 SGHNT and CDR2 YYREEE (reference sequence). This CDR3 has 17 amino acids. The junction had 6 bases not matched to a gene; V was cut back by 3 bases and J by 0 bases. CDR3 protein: CASSWTSGASYQETQYF. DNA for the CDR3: TGTGCCAGCAGCTGGACTAGCGGGGCCTCGTACCAAGAGACCCAGTACTTC.

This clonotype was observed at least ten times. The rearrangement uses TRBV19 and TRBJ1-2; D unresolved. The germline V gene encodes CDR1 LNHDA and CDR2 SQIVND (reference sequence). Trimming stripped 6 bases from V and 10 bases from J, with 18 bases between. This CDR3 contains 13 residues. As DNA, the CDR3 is TGTGCCAGTAGACCATTCCCCGAGGCTGCCTACACCTTC. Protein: CASRPFPEAAYTF.

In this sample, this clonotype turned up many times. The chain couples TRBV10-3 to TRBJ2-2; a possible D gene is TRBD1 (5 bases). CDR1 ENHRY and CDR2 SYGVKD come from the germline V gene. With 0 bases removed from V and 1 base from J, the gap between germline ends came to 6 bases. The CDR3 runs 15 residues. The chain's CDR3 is CAISESQGNTGELFF. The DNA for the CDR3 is TGTGCCATCAGTGAGTCTCAGGGGAACACCGGGGAGCTGTTTTTT.

CDR3 sequence (DNA): TGTGCCAGCAGACCGACAGGGCTGACCGGGGAGCTGTTTTTT. Translating it yields CASRPTGLTGELFF. The chain carries TRBV3-1 and TRBJ2-2, with TRBD1 matching 7 bases. Germline CDR1 reads LGHDT; CDR2 reads YNNKEL (reference sequence). This CDR3 is 14 amino acids long. The ends lost 6 bases at V and 5 bases at J; junction bases unmatched: 6. Combining the CDR3 with reference TRBV3-1 and TRBJ2-2 gives the whole variable domain DTAVSQTPKYLVTQMGNDKSIKCEQNLGHDTMYWYKQDSKKFLKIMFSYNNKELIINETVPNRFSPKSPDKAHLNLHINSLELGDSAVYFCASRPTGLTGELFFGEGSRLTVL.

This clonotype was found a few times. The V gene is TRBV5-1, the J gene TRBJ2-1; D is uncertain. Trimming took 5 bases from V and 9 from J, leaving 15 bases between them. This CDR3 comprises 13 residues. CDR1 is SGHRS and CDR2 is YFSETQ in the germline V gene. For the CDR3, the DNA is TGCGCCAGCAGGAGCCAACGAGTGGGTGAGCAGTTCTTC. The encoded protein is CASRSQRVGEQFF.

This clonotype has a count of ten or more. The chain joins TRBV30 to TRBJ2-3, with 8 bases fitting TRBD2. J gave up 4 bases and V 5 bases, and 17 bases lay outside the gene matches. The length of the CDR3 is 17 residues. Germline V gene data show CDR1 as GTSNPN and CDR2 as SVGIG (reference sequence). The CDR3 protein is CAWALPTFGLAPDTQYF. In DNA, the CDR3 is TGTGCCTGGGCCTTACCGACTTTTGGACTAGCACCAGATACGCAGTATTTT.

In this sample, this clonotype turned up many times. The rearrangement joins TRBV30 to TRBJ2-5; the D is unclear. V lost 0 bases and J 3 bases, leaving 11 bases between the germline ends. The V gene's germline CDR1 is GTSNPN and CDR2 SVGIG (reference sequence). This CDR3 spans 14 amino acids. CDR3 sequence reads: CAWSVLGREETQYF. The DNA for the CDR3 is TGTGCCTGGAGTGTATTGGGCCGGGAAGAGACCCAGTACTTC. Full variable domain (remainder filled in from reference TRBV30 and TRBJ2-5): SQTIHQWPATLVQPVGSPLSLECTVEGTSNPNLYWYRQAAGRGLQLLFYSVGIGQISSEVPQNLSASRPQDRQFILSSKKLLLSDSGFYLCAWSVLGREETQYFGPGTRLLVL.